This TCR beta chain came from a study of CD8 T cells in Susac syndrome. The study, taken as a whole, reports: The study recognized that the number of individuals in its TCR sequencing and HLA analysis was relatively small.

TEMRA cells were FACS-enriched and CD8+ and CD4+ T cells negatively isolated. This clonotype was seen only once. Its specificity is not known. When the RNA was reverse transcribed, random hexamers were used with an input of roughly 0.45 to 1 ug. Amplification of TCR beta CDR3 spanned 54 Vbeta and 13 Jbeta via immunoSEQ multiplex PCR. TCRdb reprocessed the immunoSEQ multiplex PCR reads with MiXCR, giving one entry per CDR3 protein. The sample yields some 160,000 distinct CDR3 sequences, about 91% seen once. The CDR3 has 14 residues. Unmatched junction bases numbered 2, after V lost 4 bases and J lost 3 bases. Germline CDR1 reads SGHAT; CDR2 reads FQNNGV.

The sequencing sample was made of CD4+ T cells from PBMCs. The chain recombines TRBV11-2 with TRBJ2-1; 8 nucleotides line up with TRBD2. The clonotype was recovered from a human donor in good health. The CDR3 DNA reads as TGTGCCAGCAGCTCCGGGACTAGCTACAATGAGCAGTTCTTC. Its translation: CASSSGTSYNEQFF.